Following are 2 T cell receptor beta chains from one sample sequenced in a study of glioma-infiltrating T cells. Using RNA template, CDR3s of TCR alpha and beta were amplified with iRepertoire arm-PCR. TCRdb re-analysed the multiplex PCR reads in MiXCR, keeping a single row per CDR3 protein. The table lists approximately 120,000 distinct CDR3 sequences, roughly 23% of them singletons. Sequencing input: glioma tissue, nonneoplastic brain tissue, or PBMCs (not recorded which). All receptors come from a human donor with low-grade glioma or glioblastoma, undergoing nonglioma brain surgery, or in good health (not recorded which).

This clonotype was seen at least ten times. The CDR3 DNA follows: TGTGCCAGCGGGACAGGGGAGGGGCCAGATACGCAGTATTTT. The encoded protein is CASGTGEGPDTQYF. This sequence joins TRBV6-1 and TRBJ2-3; TRBD1 agrees at 10 bases. With V trimmed by 8 bases and J by 4 bases, 6 bases remained unmatched. This CDR3 spans 14 amino acids. Germline V gives CDR1 MNHNS, CDR2 SASEGT.

This clonotype has ten or more counts. V gene TRBV12-3 or TRBV12-4 combines with J gene TRBJ1-1; D not resolved. V was pared by 3 bases and J by 7 bases, with 12 bases between. The CDR3 loop spans 13 amino acids. CDR3 DNA sequence: TGTGCCAGCAGTTTTGAGAGAGCCAGTGAAGCTTTCTTT. This sequence encodes CASSFERASEAFF.